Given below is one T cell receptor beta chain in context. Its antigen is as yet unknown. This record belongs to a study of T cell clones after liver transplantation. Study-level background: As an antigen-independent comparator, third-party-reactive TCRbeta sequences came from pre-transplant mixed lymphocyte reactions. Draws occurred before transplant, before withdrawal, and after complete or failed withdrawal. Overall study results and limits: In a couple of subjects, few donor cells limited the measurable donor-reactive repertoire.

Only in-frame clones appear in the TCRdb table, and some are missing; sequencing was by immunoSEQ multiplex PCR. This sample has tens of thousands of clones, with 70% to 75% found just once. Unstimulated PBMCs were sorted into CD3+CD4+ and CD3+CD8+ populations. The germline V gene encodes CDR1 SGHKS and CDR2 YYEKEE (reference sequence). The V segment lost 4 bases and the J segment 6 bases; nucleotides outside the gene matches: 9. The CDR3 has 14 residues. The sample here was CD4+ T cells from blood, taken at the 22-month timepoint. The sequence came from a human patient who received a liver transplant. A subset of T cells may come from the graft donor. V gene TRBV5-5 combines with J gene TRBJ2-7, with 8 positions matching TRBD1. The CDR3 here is CASSPRTGTGEQYF. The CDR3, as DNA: TGTGCCAGCAGCCCCAGGACAGGGACAGGCGAGCAGTACTTC.